Listed below are T cell receptor beta chains from one sample, sequenced in a study of metastatic and nonmetastatic thyroid tumors. MiXCR re-clonotyped the PCR reads for TCRdb. The data show 55,000 to 75,000 clones, around 19% seen once. The specimen was blood. All receptors derive from a female donor with papillary thyroid cancer or a benign thyroid nodule (not recorded which). Some clones in this sample may be carry-over from other donors' samples. Each CDR3 is given with its conserved first and last residue. The D gene is left open where the match is weak.

V	J	D	CDR3
TRBV14	TRBJ2-1	TRBD2	CASSQPGLAGFFGDEQFF
TRBV20-1	TRBJ2-2	.	CSASGPNTGELFF
TRBV6-4	TRBJ1-6	.	CASSGNSCNSPLHF
TRBV20-1	TRBJ1-6	.	CSASFEGGNSPLHF
TRBV5-1	TRBJ2-7	.	CASSFPPDEQYF
TRBV6-1	TRBJ2-1	TRBD1	CASSSLRGQGNEQFF
TRBV19	TRBJ1-2	.	CASSPRAAGGYTF
TRBV18	TRBJ2-1	TRBD2	CASSPPTSRGEQFF
TRBV15	TRBJ2-3	TRBD1	CATSRDRTGATQYF
TRBV5-8	TRBJ1-5	.	CASSLERYSNQPQHF
TRBV6-1	TRBJ1-2	TRBD1	CAGGTGGAHYGYTF
TRBV12-3/TRBV12-4	TRBJ2-1	.	CASSSINEQFF
TRBV5-1	TRBJ1-2	TRBD1	CASGTDPNYGYTF
TRBV5-1	TRBJ2-1	TRBD2	CASSLSPLSGGTYNEQFF
TRBV12-3/TRBV12-4	TRBJ1-4	TRBD1	CASRPNRGQNEKLFF
TRBV11-3	TRBJ1-3	TRBD1	CASSFGTGSSGNTIYF
TRBV5-6	TRBJ1-1	.	CASSLAGAGTEAFF
TRBV30	TRBJ1-5	TRBD1	CAWSFRDRANQPQHF
TRBV20-1	TRBJ1-1	TRBD1	CSARPGTGNTEAFF
TRBV20-1	TRBJ1-5	TRBD1	CSSRQGDQPQHF
TRBV5-6	TRBJ1-2	.	CASSLSQMHGYTF
TRBV3-1	TRBJ2-2	.	CASSQAADTGELFF
TRBV3-1	TRBJ2-2	.	CASSQVFGGELFF
TRBV28	TRBJ1-2	.	CASSLVVNYGYTF
TRBV3-1	TRBJ2-1	TRBD2	CASSQRGLVTYNEQFF
TRBV28	TRBJ2-4	.	CASSLRTPENIQYF
TRBV29-1	TRBJ1-2	TRBD1	CSVEALRGQGYTF
TRBV4-2	TRBJ2-6	TRBD1	CASSPRDSFSGANVLTF
TRBV11-3	TRBJ2-7	.	CASSLQGYEQYF
TRBV2	TRBJ1-3	.	CASSDRSSGNTIYF
TRBV28	TRBJ2-4	.	CASRPTGAKNIQYF
TRBV4-1	TRBJ2-1	.	CASSQAGPNEQFF
TRBV27	TRBJ1-6	TRBD1	CASSLRDSYNSPLHF
TRBV5-1	TRBJ2-7	.	CASRRQNSYEQYF
TRBV5-1	TRBJ2-7	TRBD2	CASSLGAGAFEQYF
TRBV9	TRBJ2-1	TRBD2	CASSPRGLAGGNEQFF
TRBV11-2	TRBJ2-1	TRBD2	CASSLTSGRANEQFF
TRBV5-1	TRBJ1-4	TRBD1	CASSLQGARNEKLFF
TRBV27	TRBJ1-6	TRBD1	CASSPGQGNSPLHF
TRBV7-9	TRBJ2-7	TRBD2	CASSSWTSGIYEQYF
TRBV5-1	TRBJ1-2	TRBD1	CASSLGQGGIPDGYTF
TRBV30	TRBJ2-5	.	CAWSVRPRETQYF
TRBV6-4	TRBJ1-5	.	CASSDSANGSNQPQHF
TRBV9	TRBJ2-3	.	CASSVTMVCTDTQYF
TRBV11-2	TRBJ2-7	.	CASSLCYSVSPHF
TRBV7-9	TRBJ2-1	.	CASSVPGKGSYNEQFF
TRBV28	TRBJ1-1	TRBD1	CASRTGDLNTEALF
TRBV6-2/TRBV6-3	TRBJ2-6	.	CASSRVSGANVLTF
TRBV19	TRBJ1-1	TRBD1	CASSPPQGANTEAFF
TRBV25-1	TRBJ1-5	.	CASSDQVDQPQHF
TRBV12-3/TRBV12-4	TRBJ2-6	TRBD2	CASASGGEPSGANVLTF
TRBV5-1	TRBJ1-4	.	CASSLRGPGPNEKLFF
TRBV6-5	TRBJ2-4	.	CASSYGGARDPLEF